This TCR beta chain was captured in a study of vaccination and CD4 T cells after COVID-19. General study findings and limits: Spike mono-reactivity was shown by 304 of 307 vaccine-specific clones in convalescent patients.

This sample's treatment: roughly 10-day PBMC culture with coronavirus spike peptide pools or control peptides (ViraFEST assay). V gave up 7 bases and J gave up 8 bases, with 17 bases separating them. This CDR3 spans 13 amino acids. Germline V gives CDR1 MNHEY, CDR2 SMNVEV (reference sequence). This clonotype was seen only a few times. Its antigen is still unknown. Sequencing of cultured CD4+ T cell DNA used the Oncomine TCR Beta short-read assay. Each CDR3 protein gets one entry after TCRdb re-called the PCR reads with MiXCR. The table records 10,000 to 15,000 distinct CDR3 sequences, roughly 46% of them present only once.

The chain couples TRBV27 to TRBJ1-1, with D maybe TRBD1 (6 bases). This receptor was obtained from a human donor who had recovered from COVID-19. The sample in question was CD4+ T cells from blood, cultured in vitro, obtained before SARS-CoV-2 vaccination. CDR3 protein: CASTEQGSGEAFF. In DNA, the CDR3 is TGTGCCAGCACCGAACAGGGTTCCGGAGAAGCTTTCTTT.